This T cell receptor beta chain was obtained from a study of blood T cell repertoires in COVID-19. Study at large: Acute and convalescent COVID-19 samples came from the United States, Italy and Spain.

This clone showed up just once. Germline-derived CDR1 and CDR2 are SGHTA and FQGNSA. The germline V and J ends were trimmed by 0 bases and 0 bases, with 6 bases remaining between them. This CDR3 comprises 15 residues. In the authors' workflow: Scientists estimated how many nucleated cells there were by amplifying reference gene primers. Profiling relied on immunoSEQ multiplex PCR, and the TCRdb table lists in-frame clones only, not all of them. That table furnishes V, J and clone size, whereas the DNA furnished D and trimming. The top ten hold 5% to 6.5% of the sample, which has under 120,000 clones, about 75% seen once.

The TCR sequence derives from a man of 80 years or more with acute or convalescent COVID-19. Sequences were obtained from peripheral blood. The chain combines TRBV7-2 with TRBJ2-1; D is ambiguous. CDR3 region: CASSLASFSYNEQFF. For the CDR3, the DNA is TGTGCCAGCAGCTTAGCTAGTTTCTCCTACAATGAGCAGTTCTTC.